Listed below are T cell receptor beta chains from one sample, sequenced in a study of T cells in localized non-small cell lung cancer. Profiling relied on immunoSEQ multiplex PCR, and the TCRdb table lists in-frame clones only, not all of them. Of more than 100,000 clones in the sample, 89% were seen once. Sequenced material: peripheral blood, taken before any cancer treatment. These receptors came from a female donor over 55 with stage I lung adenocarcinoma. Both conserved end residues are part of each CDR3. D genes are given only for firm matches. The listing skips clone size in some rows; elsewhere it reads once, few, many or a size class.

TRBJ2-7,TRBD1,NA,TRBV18,TGTGCCAGCTGGGGACAGCTGGACTCCTACGAGCAGTACTTC,CASWGQLDSYEQYF
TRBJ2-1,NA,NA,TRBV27,TGTGCCAGCAGTTTACCCCCTAGCCTGCCCTACAATGAGCAGTTCTTC,CASSLPPSLPYNEQFF
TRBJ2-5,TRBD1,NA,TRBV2,TGTGCCAGCAGAGTCGACAGGGGGCTGGCAGAGACCCAGTACTTC,CASRVDRGLAETQYF
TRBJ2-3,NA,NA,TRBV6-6,TGTGCCAGCAGCCCTAGCACCTACACAGATACGCAGTATTTT,CASSPSTYTDTQYF
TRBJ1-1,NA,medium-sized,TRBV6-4,TGTGCCAGCAGTATGACAGTGAACACTGAAGCTTTCTTT,CASSMTVNTEAFF
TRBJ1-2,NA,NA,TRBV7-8,TGTGCCAGCACCCTCTCAGGGCTCCGCATTGGCTACACCTTC,CASTLSGLRIGYTF
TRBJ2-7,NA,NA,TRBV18,TGTGCCAGCTCACCAACCCCCTACGAGCAGTACTTC,CASSPTPYEQYF
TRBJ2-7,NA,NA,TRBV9,TGTGCCAGCAGCGTAGTACGGGACGCCTACGAGCAGTACTTC,CASSVVRDAYEQYF
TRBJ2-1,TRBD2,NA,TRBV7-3,TGTGCTTCCGCTAGCGGGGGGTACAATGAGCAGTTCTTC,CASASGGYNEQFF
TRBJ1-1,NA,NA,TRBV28,TGTGCCAGCAGCCGGAGGCAGAATGCTTTCTTT,CASSRRQNAFF
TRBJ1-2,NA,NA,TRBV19,TGTGCCAGTAGTACCCGGGGGATCACAAGATATGGCTACACCTTC,CASSTRGITRYGYTF
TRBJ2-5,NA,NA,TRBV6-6,TGTGCCAGCAGCCGACCGGGGGGCGCGGAGACCCAGTACTTC,CASSRPGGAETQYF
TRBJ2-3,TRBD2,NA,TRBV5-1,TGCGCCAGCAGCTTGGGGGCGGGAGCAGATACGCAGTATTTT,CASSLGAGADTQYF
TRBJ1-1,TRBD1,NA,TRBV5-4,TGTGCCAGCAGCGGCTACCAGGGGGCAGGGGACACTGAAGCTTTCTTT,CASSGYQGAGDTEAFF
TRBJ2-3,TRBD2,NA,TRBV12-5,TGTGCTAGTGGATATACTCTAGCGGGATTCCCAGATACGCAGTATTTT,CASGYTLAGFPDTQYF
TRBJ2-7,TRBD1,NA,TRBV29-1,TGCAGCGTTGGGACAGGGGCCTCGGTAGAGCAGTACTTC,CSVGTGASVEQYF
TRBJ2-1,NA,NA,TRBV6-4,TGTGCCAGCAGTGACTCCGGGATGCAGGAGCAGTTCTTC,CASSDSGMQEQFF
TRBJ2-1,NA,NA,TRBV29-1,TGCAGCGTTGAAGGTTCGGTAAATACTCGGGCCCACAATGAGCAGTTCTTC,CSVEGSVNTRAHNEQFF